This T cell receptor beta chain is from a study of blood T cell repertoires in COVID-19. For the study at large: COVID-19 samples from acute and convalescent phases originated in the United States, Italy and Spain. PBMCs, B-cell-depleted T cells, or T cells were the source of the cDNA or gDNA that made up the material.

In the original workflow: Counts of nucleated cells, estimated from reference gene primer amplification, were obtained. The method was immunoSEQ multiplex PCR; TCRdb's version includes in-frame clones alone and lacks a portion of them. For V, J and clone size, that table is used; D and trimming come from the DNA. The sample has 85,000 to 95,000 clones; less than 90% are singletons. The germline CDR1 and CDR2 sequences are MNHEY and SVGAGI. V lost 6 bases and J lost 3; bases outside the gene matches: 7. The CDR3 spans 14 residues. The chain links TRBV6-5 to TRBJ2-7; TRBD1 agrees at 8 bases. The source of this sequence is a woman of 80 years or more with acute or convalescent COVID-19. Sequencing was done on a sample of peripheral blood. The CDR3 DNA sequence: TGTGCCAGCAGGAGGGGACAGGAGGGCTACGAGCAGTACTTC. Protein product: CASRRGQEGYEQYF.